These T cell receptor beta chains were read from a single sample in a study of cytomegalovirus exposure and HLA in healthy donors. TCRdb's copy holds only in-frame clones and misses some; the assay was immunoSEQ multiplex PCR. This sample has more than 150,000 clones, with around 73% found just once. The sample comprised PBMCs. The receptors come from a male donor in good health and CMV-seronegative. CDR3s include the opening cysteine and the closing phenylalanine or tryptophan. D genes are given only for firm matches. Some rows have no size entry. The others give once, few or many, or a class for an expanded clone.

D: .
size: .
J: TRBJ2-2
V: TRBV2
CDR3: CASLSTGELFF
DNA: TGTGCCAGCTTATCCACCGGGGAGCTGTTTTTT

D: .
size: few
J: TRBJ1-1
V: TRBV9
CDR3: CASSGPRELGRNTEAFF
DNA: TGTGCCAGCAGCGGCCCGCGGGAGTTAGGGAGGAACACTGAAGCTTTCTTT

D: .
size: .
J: TRBJ1-5
V: TRBV6-6
CDR3: CASSKHIRQPQPQHF
DNA: TGTGCCAGCAGTAAACACATCCGACAACCCCAGCCCCAGCATTTT

D: .
size: .
J: TRBJ1-3
V: TRBV9
CDR3: CASNQGLQGNTIYF
DNA: TGTGCCAGCAACCAGGGACTGCAGGGAAACACCATATATTTT

D: TRBD1
size: .
J: TRBJ1-2
V: TRBV5-1
CDR3: CASSLAEAGGSYGYTF
DNA: TGCGCCAGCAGCTTGGCCGAGGCAGGGGGGAGCTATGGCTACACCTTC

D: TRBD2
size: .
J: TRBJ2-7
V: TRBV7-9
CDR3: CASSRHLGLAGETYEQYF
DNA: TGTGCCAGCAGCCGGCATTTGGGACTAGCGGGGGAAACCTACGAGCAGTACTTC

D: .
size: .
J: TRBJ1-3
V: TRBV4-3
CDR3: CASSQVRNTIYF
DNA: TGCGCCAGCAGCCAAGTCCGTAACACCATATATTTT

D: .
size: .
J: TRBJ1-3
V: TRBV2
CDR3: CASSVKTVFSGNTIYF
DNA: TGTGCCAGCAGTGTTAAGACAGTCTTCTCTGGAAACACCATATATTTT

D: .
size: .
J: TRBJ1-4
V: TRBV5-4
CDR3: CASSDSRGANEKLFF
DNA: TGTGCCAGCAGCGACTCTAGGGGTGCTAATGAAAAACTGTTTTTT

D: .
size: few
J: TRBJ2-7
V: TRBV2
CDR3: CASSVGGASFYEQYF
DNA: TGTGCCAGCAGTGTAGGGGGGGCCAGTTTCTACGAGCAGTACTTC

D: .
size: .
J: TRBJ2-2
V: TRBV5-6
CDR3: CASSLFNGELFF
DNA: TGTGCCAGCAGCTTGTTTAACGGGGAGCTGTTTTTT

D: TRBD2
size: .
J: TRBJ2-2
V: TRBV5-4
CDR3: CASSSKPGLGNTGELFF
DNA: TGTGCCAGCAGCTCAAAACCGGGACTAGGAAACACCGGGGAGCTGTTTTTT

D: .
size: .
J: TRBJ2-7
V: TRBV7-3
CDR3: CASSLTSSGGHEQYF
DNA: TGTGCCAGCAGCTTAACAAGTTCGGGGGGCCACGAGCAGTACTTC

D: TRBD2
size: .
J: TRBJ2-2
V: TRBV6-5
CDR3: CASSYRVARGAGELFF
DNA: TGTGCCAGCAGTTACAGGGTGGCTCGGGGGGCCGGGGAGCTGTTTTTT

D: TRBD1
size: few
J: TRBJ2-7
V: TRBV7-2
CDR3: CASSLGTGEPSYEQYF
DNA: TGTGCCAGCAGCTTAGGTACAGGGGAACCTTCCTACGAGCAGTACTTC

D: .
size: few
J: TRBJ1-1
V: TRBV6-5
CDR3: CASSSAGVGNTEAFF
DNA: TGTGCCAGCAGCTCTGCAGGGGTGGGGAACACTGAAGCTTTCTTT

D: TRBD2
size: once
J: TRBJ2-7
V: TRBV5-1
CDR3: CASRSGRSSYEQYF
DNA: TGCGCCAGCCGTAGCGGGAGGAGCTCCTACGAGCAGTACTTC

D: TRBD2
size: .
J: TRBJ2-1
V: TRBV7-9
CDR3: CASSYRGGSYNEQFF
DNA: TGTGCCAGCAGCTACCGGGGGGGCTCCTACAATGAGCAGTTCTTC

D: TRBD1
size: .
J: TRBJ1-4
V: TRBV4-3
CDR3: CASSQGQGDEKLFF
DNA: TGCGCCAGCAGCCAGGGACAGGGGGATGAAAAACTGTTTTTT

D: .
size: .
J: TRBJ2-7
V: TRBV19
CDR3: CASSITDSYEQYF
DNA: TGTGCCAGTAGTATCACTGACTCCTACGAGCAGTACTTC

D: TRBD1
size: few
J: TRBJ2-7
V: TRBV6-6
CDR3: CASSGTGGTYEQYF
DNA: TGTGCCAGCAGTGGGACAGGGGGAACCTACGAGCAGTACTTC

D: TRBD1
size: .
J: TRBJ1-2
V: TRBV4-3
CDR3: CASSHHRAGGYGYTF
DNA: TGCGCCAGCAGCCACCATCGGGCAGGGGGCTATGGCTACACCTTC

D: .
size: .
J: TRBJ1-1
V: TRBV29-1
CDR3: CSVEDQVRDMNTEAFF
DNA: TGCAGCGTTGAAGATCAGGTCCGAGACATGAACACTGAAGCTTTCTTT

D: .
size: .
J: TRBJ2-1
V: TRBV19
CDR3: CASSTPTVYNEQFF
DNA: TGTGCCAGTAGTACACCCACGGTTTACAATGAGCAGTTCTTC

D: .
size: once
J: TRBJ2-5
V: TRBV18
CDR3: CASSPRTPQETQYF
DNA: TGTGCCAGCTCGCCCCGGACACCCCAAGAGACCCAGTACTTC

D: .
size: .
J: TRBJ2-2
V: TRBV27
CDR3: CAGHFALPTGELFF
DNA: TGTGCCGGTCACTTCGCCCTACCGACCGGGGAGCTGTTTTTT

D: TRBD2
size: .
J: TRBJ2-1
V: TRBV5-1
CDR3: CASSLASSGEFLYNEQFF
DNA: TGCGCCAGCAGCTTGGCGAGTAGCGGGGAATTCCTCTACAATGAGCAGTTCTTC

D: TRBD2
size: .
J: TRBJ2-7
V: TRBV5-1
CDR3: CASSLGSSGTYEQYF
DNA: TGCGCCAGCAGCTTGGGCTCTAGCGGAACCTACGAGCAGTACTTC

D: .
size: .
J: TRBJ1-1
V: TRBV7-9
CDR3: CSSNPGRAEAFF
DNA: TGTTCCAGCAACCCAGGGAGGGCTGAAGCTTTCTTT

D: TRBD1
size: few
J: TRBJ1-2
V: TRBV28
CDR3: CASRTGGSAYGYTF
DNA: TGTGCCAGCAGGACAGGGGGCTCGGCCTATGGCTACACCTTC

D: .
size: .
J: TRBJ2-7
V: TRBV19
CDR3: CASSIRETSYEQYF
DNA: TGTGCCAGTAGTATCCGGGAGACCTCCTACGAGCAGTACTTC

D: .
size: .
J: TRBJ2-1
V: TRBV9
CDR3: CASSPPASPYNEQFF
DNA: TGTGCCAGCAGCCCCCCGGCTAGCCCCTACAATGAGCAGTTCTTC

D: .
size: .
J: TRBJ2-2
V: TRBV7-3
CDR3: CASSLAGPTGELFF
DNA: TGTGCCAGCAGCTTAGCGGGACCCACCGGGGAGCTGTTTTTT

D: TRBD1
size: .
J: TRBJ1-5
V: TRBV5-5
CDR3: CASSLLDRSYQPQHF
DNA: TGTGCCAGCAGCTTGTTGGACAGGAGTTATCAGCCCCAGCATTTT

D: TRBD1
size: .
J: TRBJ1-2
V: TRBV19
CDR3: CASSIGDRIYGYTF
DNA: TGTGCCAGTAGTATCGGGGACAGGATTTATGGCTACACCTTC

D: .
size: once
J: TRBJ1-4
V: TRBV5-1
CDR3: CASSLGLRRDEKLFF
DNA: TGCGCCAGCAGCTTGGGTCTTCGACGGGATGAAAAACTGTTTTTT

D: TRBD1
size: once
J: TRBJ1-2
V: TRBV29-1
CDR3: CSVNRGIVYGYTF
DNA: TGCAGCGTAAACAGGGGTATCGTCTATGGCTACACCTTC

D: .
size: .
J: TRBJ2-7
V: TRBV5-1
CDR3: CASSLIGVGEQYF
DNA: TGCGCCAGCAGCTTGATAGGGGTAGGCGAGCAGTACTTC

D: .
size: .
J: TRBJ1-1
V: TRBV27
CDR3: CASSFGGNTEAFF
DNA: TGTGCCAGCAGTTTCGGGGGGAACACTGAAGCTTTCTTT

D: TRBD1
size: .
J: TRBJ2-2
V: TRBV4-1
CDR3: CASSQGGGGTGELFF
DNA: TGCGCCAGCAGCCAAGGAGGGGGCGGCACCGGGGAGCTGTTTTTT

D: .
size: .
J: TRBJ2-7
V: TRBV7-3
CDR3: CASSLTVALRPYEQYF
DNA: TGTGCCAGCAGCTTAACGGTAGCGCTTCGTCCCTACGAGCAGTACTTC

D: TRBD1
size: .
J: TRBJ1-2
V: TRBV28
CDR3: CASSGDRANYGYTF
DNA: TGTGCCAGCAGCGGGGACAGGGCTAACTATGGCTACACCTTC

D: TRBD1
size: once
J: TRBJ1-4
V: TRBV2
CDR3: CASRRQGPNEKLFF
DNA: TGTGCCAGCCGGCGACAGGGGCCTAATGAAAAACTGTTTTTT

D: TRBD2
size: .
J: TRBJ2-3
V: TRBV6-5
CDR3: CASMAGGPGDTQYF
DNA: TGTGCCAGCATGGCGGGAGGGCCGGGAGATACGCAGTATTTT

D: TRBD1
size: .
J: TRBJ1-4
V: TRBV7-2
CDR3: CASSSGGTEKLFF
DNA: TGTGCCAGCAGCTCAGGGGGGACAGAAAAACTGTTTTTT

D: TRBD1
size: .
J: TRBJ1-5
V: TRBV19
CDR3: CASSRAGTGSNQPQHF
DNA: TGTGCCAGTAGTCGGGCCGGGACAGGGAGCAATCAGCCCCAGCATTTT

D: .
size: .
J: TRBJ2-7
V: TRBV10-3
CDR3: CAIRTQSYEQYF
DNA: TGTGCCATCAGAACTCAATCCTACGAGCAGTACTTC

D: TRBD2
size: .
J: TRBJ2-1
V: TRBV5-4
CDR3: CASSLDSGGYNEQFF
DNA: TGTGCCAGCAGCTTGGATAGCGGGGGTTACAATGAGCAGTTCTTC

D: .
size: few
J: TRBJ1-1
V: TRBV5-4
CDR3: CASSWGVGTEAFF
DNA: TGTGCCAGCAGCTGGGGGGTAGGCACTGAAGCTTTCTTT

D: TRBD1
size: few
J: TRBJ2-2
V: TRBV27
CDR3: CASSFWDRGRGGELFF
DNA: TGTGCCAGCAGTTTTTGGGACAGGGGGCGCGGCGGGGAGCTGTTTTTT

D: TRBD1
size: .
J: TRBJ2-5
V: TRBV5-6
CDR3: CATHRFDREGETQYF
DNA: TGTGCCACCCACCGTTTCGACAGGGAAGGCGAGACCCAGTACTTC

D: TRBD2
size: .
J: TRBJ2-7
V: TRBV5-5
CDR3: CASSLFSGGPYEQYF
DNA: TGTGCCAGCAGCTTGTTTTCGGGAGGGCCCTACGAGCAGTACTTC

D: TRBD1
size: .
J: TRBJ1-1
V: TRBV10-3
CDR3: CAIRRDRDTEAFF
DNA: TGTGCCATCAGGAGGGACAGGGACACTGAAGCTTTCTTT

D: .
size: .
J: TRBJ2-2
V: TRBV9
CDR3: CASSVAGVTGELFF
DNA: TGTGCCAGCAGCGTTGCAGGGGTCACCGGGGAGCTGTTTTTT

D: TRBD1
size: .
J: TRBJ1-5
V: TRBV2
CDR3: CASRKNRGNQPQHF
DNA: TGTGCCAGCAGAAAAAACAGGGGTAATCAGCCCCAGCATTTT